This is a list of T cell receptor beta chains from one sample in a study of T cell responses to AZD1222 COVID-19 vaccine. Sequencing was performed with immunoSEQ multiplex PCR; in TCRdb, only in-frame clones are kept and a portion is missing. The profile covers roughly 150,000 clones, with roughly nine tenths appearing a single time and around 1.5% taken by the ten largest. The sequencing here drew on peripheral blood, taken 28 days after the second AZD1222 dose. Receptors were obtained from an adult who received the AZD1222 COVID-19 vaccine. Both conserved end residues are part of each CDR3. Each record gives: V gene, J gene, D gene, clone size, CDR3 DNA, CDR3 protein. The D gene is left open where the match is weak. The size entry is marked missing in some rows and otherwise reads once, few, many or a size class.

v_gene: TRBV7-9
j_gene: TRBJ1-4
d_gene: TRBD1
abundance: .
CDR3nt: TGTGCCAGCAGCTGGGGACAGGGTATTTTGGAAAAACTGTTTTTT
CDR3aa: CASSWGQGILEKLFF

v_gene: TRBV9
j_gene: TRBJ2-3
d_gene: .
abundance: .
CDR3nt: TGTGCCAGCAGCGTCGCCACAGATACGCAGTATTTT
CDR3aa: CASSVATDTQYF

v_gene: TRBV7-9
j_gene: TRBJ1-6
d_gene: TRBD1
abundance: .
CDR3nt: TGTGCCAGCAGCGCCCACGATACAGGGGGCGTCGGTTCACCCCTCCACTTT
CDR3aa: CASSAHDTGGVGSPLHF

v_gene: TRBV30
j_gene: TRBJ2-2
d_gene: .
abundance: .
CDR3nt: TGTGCCCGTAGGGTGTTGGGCACAGGGACCGGGGAGCTGTTTTTT
CDR3aa: CARRVLGTGTGELFF

v_gene: TRBV9
j_gene: TRBJ2-7
d_gene: TRBD1
abundance: .
CDR3nt: TGTGCCAGCAGCGTAGCTGAAGGGACAGGGGACTACGAGCAGTACTTC
CDR3aa: CASSVAEGTGDYEQYF

v_gene: TRBV5-6
j_gene: TRBJ1-1
d_gene: TRBD1
abundance: once
CDR3nt: TGTGCCAGCAGCGGGTTACAGGGGGTGAACACTGAAGCTTTCTTT
CDR3aa: CASSGLQGVNTEAFF

v_gene: TRBV7-6
j_gene: TRBJ2-7
d_gene: .
abundance: .
CDR3nt: TGTGCCAGCAGCTTACTAGTAGAATCCTACGAGCAGTACTTC
CDR3aa: CASSLLVESYEQYF

v_gene: TRBV19
j_gene: TRBJ2-6
d_gene: .
abundance: few
CDR3nt: TGTGCCAGTAGTCCACAGGGTGCGGGGGCCAACGTCCTGACTTTC
CDR3aa: CASSPQGAGANVLTF

v_gene: TRBV10-2
j_gene: TRBJ2-1
d_gene: .
abundance: .
CDR3nt: TGCGCCAGCAGGGCCCCTGGGCCCTACAATGAGCAGTTCTTC
CDR3aa: CASRAPGPYNEQFF

v_gene: TRBV7-9
j_gene: TRBJ2-2
d_gene: .
abundance: .
CDR3nt: TGTGCCAGCAGCCCCAATAAGCTAGGTACCACCGGGGAGCTGTTTTTT
CDR3aa: CASSPNKLGTTGELFF

v_gene: TRBV6-5
j_gene: TRBJ1-1
d_gene: TRBD1
abundance: .
CDR3nt: TGTGCCAGCCGGACAGGGGGCACTGAAGCTTTCTTT
CDR3aa: CASRTGGTEAFF

v_gene: TRBV28
j_gene: TRBJ1-1
d_gene: TRBD1
abundance: .
CDR3nt: TGTGCCAGCAGACCCGGGACAGGGGACACTGAAGCTTTCTTT
CDR3aa: CASRPGTGDTEAFF

v_gene: TRBV7-2
j_gene: TRBJ1-5
d_gene: .
abundance: .
CDR3nt: TGTGCCAGCAGCTTAGGGGAGGGACAGCCCCAGCATTTT
CDR3aa: CASSLGEGQPQHF

v_gene: TRBV9
j_gene: TRBJ1-2
d_gene: TRBD1
abundance: .
CDR3nt: TGTGCCAGCAGCGCCCCCCGGGACAGGGGCTATGGCTACACCTTC
CDR3aa: CASSAPRDRGYGYTF

v_gene: TRBV28
j_gene: TRBJ1-1
d_gene: .
abundance: .
CDR3nt: TGTGCCAGCAGTGGCCCCGTGTGGGCTTTCTTT
CDR3aa: CASSGPVWAFF

v_gene: TRBV5-1
j_gene: TRBJ1-5
d_gene: .
abundance: few
CDR3nt: TGCGCCAGCAGCTTGGGGGTACAGGGCAATCAGCCCCAGCATTTT
CDR3aa: CASSLGVQGNQPQHF

v_gene: TRBV28
j_gene: TRBJ1-1
d_gene: .
abundance: .
CDR3nt: TGTGCCAGCAGCTCAGCAGGTGTCCTTGAAGCTTTCTTT
CDR3aa: CASSSAGVLEAFF

v_gene: TRBV3-1/TRBV3-2
j_gene: TRBJ2-7
d_gene: .
abundance: .
CDR3nt: TGTGCCAGCAGCCAGCCCCTTGTGGAGTTAGAGTACGAGCAGTACTTC
CDR3aa: CASSQPLVELEYEQYF

v_gene: TRBV6-5
j_gene: TRBJ2-3
d_gene: TRBD1
abundance: few
CDR3nt: TGTGCCAGCAGTAAAACAGGGGATAAGGCTCAGTATTTT
CDR3aa: CASSKTGDKAQYF

v_gene: TRBV18
j_gene: TRBJ1-5
d_gene: .
abundance: .
CDR3nt: TGTGCCAGCTCACCCTCCGTTACGGACAATCAGCCCCAGCATTTT
CDR3aa: CASSPSVTDNQPQHF

v_gene: TRBV9
j_gene: TRBJ1-2
d_gene: .
abundance: .
CDR3nt: TGTGCCAGCAGCGTAGATTTGGGGATCCGTCCCCGGGGCTACACCTTC
CDR3aa: CASSVDLGIRPRGYTF

v_gene: TRBV6-5
j_gene: TRBJ1-2
d_gene: .
abundance: once
CDR3nt: TGTGCCAGCAGTTACTCGAGTCTCGACTATGGCTACACCTTC
CDR3aa: CASSYSSLDYGYTF